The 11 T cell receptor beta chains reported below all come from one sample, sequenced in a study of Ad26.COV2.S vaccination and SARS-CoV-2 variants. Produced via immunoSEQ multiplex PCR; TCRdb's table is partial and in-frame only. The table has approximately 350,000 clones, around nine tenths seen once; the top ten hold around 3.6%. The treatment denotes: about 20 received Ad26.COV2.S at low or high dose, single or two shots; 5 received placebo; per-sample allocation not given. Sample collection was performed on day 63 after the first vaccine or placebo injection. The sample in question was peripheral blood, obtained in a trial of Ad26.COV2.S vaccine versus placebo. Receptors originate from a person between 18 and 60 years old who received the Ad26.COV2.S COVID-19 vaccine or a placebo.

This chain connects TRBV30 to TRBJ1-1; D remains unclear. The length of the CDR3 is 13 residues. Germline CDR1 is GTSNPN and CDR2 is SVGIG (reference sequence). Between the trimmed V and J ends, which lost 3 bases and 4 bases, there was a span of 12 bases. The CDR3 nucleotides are TGTGCCTGGAGGGTAGGCCTGAGCACTGAAGCTTTCTTT. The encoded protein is CAWRVGLSTEAFF.

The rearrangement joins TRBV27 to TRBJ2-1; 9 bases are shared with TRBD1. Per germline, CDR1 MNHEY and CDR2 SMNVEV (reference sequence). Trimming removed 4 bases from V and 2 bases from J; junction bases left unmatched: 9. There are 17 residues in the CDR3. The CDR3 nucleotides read TGTGCCAGCAGTTCCCTCATGGACAGGGGCCCCTACAATGAGCAGTTCTTC. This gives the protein CASSSLMDRGPYNEQFF.

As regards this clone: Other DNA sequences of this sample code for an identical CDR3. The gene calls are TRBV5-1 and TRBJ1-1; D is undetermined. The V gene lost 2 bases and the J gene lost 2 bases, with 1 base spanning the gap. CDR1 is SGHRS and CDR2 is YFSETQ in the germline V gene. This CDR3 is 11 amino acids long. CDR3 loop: CASSLNTEAFF. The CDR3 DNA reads TGCGCCAGCAGCTTAAACACTGAAGCTTTCTTT.

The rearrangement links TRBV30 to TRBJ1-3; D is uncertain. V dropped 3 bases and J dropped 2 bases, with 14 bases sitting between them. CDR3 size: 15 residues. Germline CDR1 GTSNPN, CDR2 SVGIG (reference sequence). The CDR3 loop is CAWSANISPGNTIYF. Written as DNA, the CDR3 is TGTGCCTGGAGCGCGAACATTTCTCCTGGAAACACCATATATTTT.

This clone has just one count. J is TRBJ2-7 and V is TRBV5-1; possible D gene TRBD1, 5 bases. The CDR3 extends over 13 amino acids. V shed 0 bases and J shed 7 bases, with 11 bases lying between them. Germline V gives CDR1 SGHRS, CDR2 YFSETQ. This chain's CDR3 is CASSLAAGLEQYF. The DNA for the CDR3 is TGCGCCAGCAGCTTGGCGGCAGGGTTAGAGCAGTACTTC.

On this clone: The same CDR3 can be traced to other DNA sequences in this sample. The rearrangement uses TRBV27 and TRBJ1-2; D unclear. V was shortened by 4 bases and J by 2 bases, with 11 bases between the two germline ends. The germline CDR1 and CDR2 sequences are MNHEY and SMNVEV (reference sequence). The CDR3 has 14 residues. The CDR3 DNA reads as TGTGCCAGCAGTTCTCGCACAGCCAACTATGGCTACACCTTC. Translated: CASSSRTANYGYTF.

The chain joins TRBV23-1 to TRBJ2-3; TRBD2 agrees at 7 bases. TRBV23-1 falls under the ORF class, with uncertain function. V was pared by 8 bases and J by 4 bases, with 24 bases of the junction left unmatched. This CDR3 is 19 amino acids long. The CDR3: CASPQSLQPGLREADTQYF. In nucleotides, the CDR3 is TGCGCCAGCCCACAGTCCCTTCAGCCGGGACTAAGGGAGGCAGATACGCAGTATTTT.

CDR3 sequence: CATGGDYNEQFF. CDR3 in DNA: TGTGCCACAGGCGGCGACTACAATGAGCAGTTCTTC. The V gene is TRBV24-1, the J gene TRBJ2-1; D gene uncertain. The CDR3 consists of 12 residues. V was cut by 10 bases and J by 3 bases, with 9 bases left in between. The V gene's germline CDR1 is KGHDR and CDR2 SFDVKD.

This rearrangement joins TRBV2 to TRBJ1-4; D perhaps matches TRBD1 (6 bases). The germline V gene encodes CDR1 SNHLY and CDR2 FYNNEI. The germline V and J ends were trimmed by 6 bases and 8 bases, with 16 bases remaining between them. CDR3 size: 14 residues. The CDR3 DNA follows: TGTGCCAGCAGGATACAGGGTATTGGAGAAAAACTGTTTTTT. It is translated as CASRIQGIGEKLFF. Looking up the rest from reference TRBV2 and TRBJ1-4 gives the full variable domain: EPEVTQTPSHQVTQMGQEVILRCVPISNHLYFYWYRQILGQKVEFLVSFYNNEISEKSEIFDDQFSVERPDGSNFTLKIRSTKLEDSAMYFCASRIQGIGEKLFFGSGTQLSVL.

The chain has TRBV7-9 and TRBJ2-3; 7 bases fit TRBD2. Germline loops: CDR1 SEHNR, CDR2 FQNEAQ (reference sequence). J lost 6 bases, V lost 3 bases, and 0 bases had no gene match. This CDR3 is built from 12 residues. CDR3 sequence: CASSFGGDTQYF. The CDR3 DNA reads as TGTGCCAGCAGCTTCGGGGGGGATACGCAGTATTTT.

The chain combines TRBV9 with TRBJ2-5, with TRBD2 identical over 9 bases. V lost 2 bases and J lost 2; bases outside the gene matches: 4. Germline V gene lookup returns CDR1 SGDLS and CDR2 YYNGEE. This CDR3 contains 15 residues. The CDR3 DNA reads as TGTGCCAGCAGCGTCCGACTAGCGGCACAAGAGACCCAGTACTTC. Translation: CASSVRLAAQETQYF.